This T cell receptor beta chain was observed in a study of T cells in Graves' hyperthyroidism and ophthalmopathy. This clonotype was found many times. The antigen is undetermined. Study results and limitations: Most thyroid clonotypes expanded above 0.001 were also detected in blood.

The TCR beta CDR3 regions underwent amplification using RNA transcripts as the source. HTBI primers were used for first-round RT-PCR of the TCR CDR3. Using its own MiXCR run on the multiplex PCR reads, TCRdb lists one record per CDR3 protein. The data contain hundreds of thousands of distinct CDR3 sequences, just under 20% of them seen just once; the ten biggest clones take up over 45%. The CDR3 consists of 15 residues. The trim removed 6 bases at V and 4 bases at J, leaving 8 bases unmatched. The sample consisted of blood. The TCR was taken from a man aged 40-49 years with Graves' ophthalmopathy. V is TRBV12-3 or TRBV12-4 and J is TRBJ2-2; 7 bases fit TRBD1. The CDR3 nucleotides are TGTGCCAGCAGACCCGACAGGGTGAGCACCGGGGAGCTGTTTTTT. This sequence encodes CASRPDRVSTGELFF.